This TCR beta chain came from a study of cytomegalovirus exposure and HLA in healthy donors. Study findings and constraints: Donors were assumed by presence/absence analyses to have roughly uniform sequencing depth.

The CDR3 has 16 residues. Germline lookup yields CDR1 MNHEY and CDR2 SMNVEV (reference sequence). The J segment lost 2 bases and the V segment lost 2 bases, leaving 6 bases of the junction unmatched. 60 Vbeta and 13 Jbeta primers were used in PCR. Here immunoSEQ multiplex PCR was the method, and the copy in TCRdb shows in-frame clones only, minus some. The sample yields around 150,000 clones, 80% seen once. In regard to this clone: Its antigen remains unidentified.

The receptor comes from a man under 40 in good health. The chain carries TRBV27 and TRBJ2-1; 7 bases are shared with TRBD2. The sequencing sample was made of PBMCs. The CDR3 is CASSLITSATYNEQFF. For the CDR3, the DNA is TGTGCCAGCAGTTTAATCACTAGCGCTACCTACAATGAGCAGTTCTTC.